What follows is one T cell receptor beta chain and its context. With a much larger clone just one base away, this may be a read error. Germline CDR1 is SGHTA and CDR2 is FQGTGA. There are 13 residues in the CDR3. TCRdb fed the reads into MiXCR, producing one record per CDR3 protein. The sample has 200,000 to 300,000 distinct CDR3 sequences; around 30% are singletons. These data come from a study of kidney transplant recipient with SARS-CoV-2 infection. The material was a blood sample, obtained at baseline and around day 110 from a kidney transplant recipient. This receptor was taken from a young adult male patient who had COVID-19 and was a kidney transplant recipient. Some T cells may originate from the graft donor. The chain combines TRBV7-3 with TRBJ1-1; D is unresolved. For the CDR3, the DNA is TGTGCCAACAGCTTGTACGGGGACACTGAAGCTTTCTTT. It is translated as CANSLYGDTEAFF.